The TCR beta chain described here comes from a study of Graves' ophthalmopathy and Graves' hyperthyroidism. Study context: If no ophthalmopathy appeared within 18 months of follow-up, hyperthyroidism was termed stable.

RNA transcripts provided the template for amplifying TCR beta CDR3 regions. In the first round, RT-PCR was carried out with HTBI primers, and a multiplex PCR formed the second round. TCRdb independently ran MiXCR on the multiplex PCR reads; one entry per CDR3 protein. The sample consists of around 1.1 million distinct CDR3 sequences, around a third of them appearing once. General study points: In blood, most expanded thyroid clonotypes above 0.001 frequency were also detected.

V lost 0 bases, J lost 0 bases, and 16 bases stayed unmatched. CDR1 and CDR2 from the germline V gene are SGHVS and FQNEAQ. This CDR3 has 20 amino acids. Orbital computed tomography, thyroid ultrasound, TRAb, serum thyroxine and clinical symptoms formed the basis of diagnosis. This clonotype was recorded many times. The antigen is unknown. The V and J genes are TRBV7-8 and TRBJ2-7; 8 positions agree with TRBD1. The receptor's source is an adult man with Graves' hyperthyroidism. Sequencing input: peripheral blood or thyroid tissue (not recorded which). CDR3 residues: CASSLAPGTGRTSSSYEQYF. For the CDR3, the DNA is TGTGCCAGCAGCTTAGCCCCCGGGACAGGACGCACCTCCAGCTCCTACGAGCAGTACTTC.